The subject of this entry is one T cell receptor (beta chain). The sample belongs to a study of blood T cell repertoires in COVID-19. Germline CDR1 is SGDLS and CDR2 is YYNGEE. Trimming took 4 bases from V and 8 from J; bases not matched to a gene: 8. This CDR3 has 14 amino acids. The repertoire was sequenced with immunoSEQ multiplex PCR; TCRdb's copy has only in-frame clones and lacks some. The table has some 670,000 clones, 90% seen once. Sequenced material: peripheral blood. The rearrangement uses TRBV9 and TRBJ1-1; 10 nucleotides line up with TRBD1. The sequence came from a woman aged 18-35 years with acute or convalescent COVID-19. The CDR3 reads CASSPRQGAAEAFF. DNA for the CDR3: TGTGCCAGCAGCCCACGACAGGGGGCGGCCGAAGCTTTCTTT. Based on the CDR3 plus reference TRBV9 and TRBJ1-1, the full variable domain is DSGVTQTPKHLITATGQRVTLRCSPRSGDLSVYWYQQSLDQGLQFLIQYYNGEERAKGNILERFSAQQFPDLHSELNLSSLELGDSALYFCASSPRQGAAEAFFGQGTRLTVV.